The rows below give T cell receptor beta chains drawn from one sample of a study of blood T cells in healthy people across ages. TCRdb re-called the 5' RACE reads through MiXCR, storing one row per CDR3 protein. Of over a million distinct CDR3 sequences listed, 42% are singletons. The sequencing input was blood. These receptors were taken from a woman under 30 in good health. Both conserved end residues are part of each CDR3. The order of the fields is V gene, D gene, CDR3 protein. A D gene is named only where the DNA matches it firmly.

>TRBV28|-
CASSPTGTTERYF
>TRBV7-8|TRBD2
CASSLELAGGGEQFF
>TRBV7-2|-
CASSLAGDGGYGYTF
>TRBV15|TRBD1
CATSRVSGTENQPQHF
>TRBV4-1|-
CASSLHVMGSQDTQYF
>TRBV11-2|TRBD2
CASSLGLAGFNEQFF
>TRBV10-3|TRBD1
CAISETLLPGQGDNEQFF
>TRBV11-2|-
CASRKPMGGEQFF
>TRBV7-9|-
CASNGPDSSYNEQFF
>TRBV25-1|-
CVSSVQAFGVSPLHF
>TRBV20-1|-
CSAIAPNRAVVEKLFF
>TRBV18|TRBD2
CASSPPTSGTYEQYF
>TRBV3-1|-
CASSQGGREQYF
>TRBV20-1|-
CSARAPGEQYF
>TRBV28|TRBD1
CASSFTGGTKNIQYF
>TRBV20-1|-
CSAEEGSGNTIYF
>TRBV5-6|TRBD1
CASSYRGPTYLEQFF
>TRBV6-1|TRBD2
CASSVQRAGDLDTQYF
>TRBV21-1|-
CASSKAPERRGYEQYF
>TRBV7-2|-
CASGTPNTGELFF
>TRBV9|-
CASSPPLSYNEQFF
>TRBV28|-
CASSLGRLLNEQFF
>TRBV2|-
CASDRPDRNEQYF
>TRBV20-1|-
CSARRFTSEDGTQYF
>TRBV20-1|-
CSAALGSWNEQYF
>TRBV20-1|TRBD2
CSARVGTSVAYEQYF
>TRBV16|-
CASSQADTGSTQYF
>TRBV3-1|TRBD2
CASSSTPSGALYEQYF